The TCR beta chain under discussion was sequenced for a study of tumor-infiltrating lymphocytes in oesophageal squamous cell carcinoma. Looked up from germline, CDR1 is SEHNR and CDR2 is FQNEAQ (reference sequence). V lost 1 base and J 7 bases, leaving 7 bases between the germline ends. CDR3 length equals 13 residues. TCRdb itself ran the PCR reads through MiXCR, one entry per CDR3 protein. The sample includes about 11,000 distinct CDR3 sequences, 50% to 60% of them seen just once. V is TRBV7-9 and J is TRBJ1-4; D ambiguous. The TCR originated in a male donor with esophageal squamous cell carcinoma. Sample: esophageal tumor tissue. The CDR3, as DNA: TGTGCCAGCAGCTTAGGGATCGGTGAAAAACTGTTTTTT. Its protein is CASSLGIGEKLFF.